Below, one T cell receptor (beta chain) is given with its context. Its antigen is as yet unknown. This sample is part of a study of T cell repertoires in cytomegalovirus infection. Findings and caveats of the study: It was HLA-C-restricted CMV-specific TCR beta clonotypes that dominated the response ex vivo.

TCRdb reprocessed the reads via MiXCR and lists one record per CDR3 protein. Among some 100,000 distinct CDR3 sequences, more than 20% were seen once, and the ten largest hold approximately 40%. The CDR3 runs 15 residues. CDR1 and CDR2 (germline): PRHDT, FYEKMQ (reference sequence). V lost 4 bases and J lost 4, with 17 bases in between. The TCR originated in a human donor in good health (CMV status not recorded). Some clones in this sample may be carry-over from other donors' samples. The specimen sequenced was CD8+ T cells from PBMCs. This chain connects TRBV13 to TRBJ2-7, with a possible D match to TRBD2 (6 bases). The CDR3: CASSSIGLGRYEQYF. The CDR3 region has the DNA TGTGCCAGCAGCTCTATAGGCCTGGGGAGGTACGAGCAGTACTTC.